One sample yielded the 14 T cell receptor beta chains listed below, sequenced in a study of blood T cell repertoires in COVID-19. TCRdb keeps only in-frame clones here, not all; method: immunoSEQ multiplex PCR. The repertoire holds approximately 140,000 clones, with 84% as singletons. Sequencing input: PBMCs or T cells enriched from blood (not recorded which). Receptor source: a woman in her fifties or sixties who had been exposed to COVID-19.

V and J are TRBV5-6 and TRBJ1-1; tentative D call: TRBD1 (5 bases). This CDR3 region has 14 residues. CDR1 is SGHDT, CDR2 YYEEEE, per germline. The V gene lost 3 bases and the J gene lost 1 base, with 10 bases spanning the gap. The CDR3 DNA follows: TGTGCCAGCAGCTCCCTGGGGGGGAACACTGAAGCTTTCTTT. This sequence encodes CASSSLGGNTEAFF.

This rearrangement joins TRBV11-3 to TRBJ2-1; a weak D match, TRBD2 (5 bases). V lost 1 base and J lost 6, with 7 bases in between. The CDR3 totals 13 residues. The germline gives CDR1 SGHNT, CDR2 YENEEA. As DNA, the CDR3 is TGTGCCAGCAGCTTAGGAGGGCCCAATGAGCAGTTCTTC. Protein product: CASSLGGPNEQFF.

The chain is built from TRBV6-2 or TRBV6-3 and TRBJ2-4, with 8 bases identical to TRBD2. The CDR3 sequence is 15 residues long. V trimming: 4 bases; J trimming: 6 bases; junction bases outside the gene matches: 8. CDR1 and CDR2 (germline): MNHEY, SVGEGT. In DNA form, the CDR3 reads TGTGCCAGCAGTTGGCTAGCGGGTAGTACAAACATTCAGTACTTC. It is translated as CASSWLAGSTNIQYF.

This chain links TRBV6-6 with TRBJ1-5; D is unclear. V gave up 6 bases and J gave up 4 bases, with 4 bases separating them. CDR3 size: 11 residues. Germline-derived CDR1 and CDR2 are MNHNY and SVGAGI (reference sequence). This chain's CDR3 is CASSQNQPQHF. CDR3 bases: TGTGCCAGCAGCCAGAATCAGCCCCAGCATTTT.

The chain is built from TRBV4-3 and TRBJ1-6; 9 bases are shared with TRBD1. The germline gives CDR1 LGHNA, CDR2 YSLEER. CDR3 size: 16 residues. With V trimmed by 1 base and J by 5 bases, 3 bases remained unmatched. CDR3 in DNA: TGCGCCAGCAGCCAAGCGGACAGGGGAAATAATTCACCCCTCCACTTT. Its translation is CASSQADRGNNSPLHF.

This sequence joins TRBV5-1 and TRBJ1-2; 8 bases fit TRBD1. With 1 base clipped from V and 2 bases from J, the junction kept 4 bases outside the gene matches. Germline V gene lookup returns CDR1 SGHRS and CDR2 YFSETQ. The CDR3 spans 15 residues. This CDR3 reads CASSLKSGGNYGYTF. CDR3 nucleotide sequence: TGCGCCAGCAGCTTGAAGTCAGGGGGCAACTATGGCTACACCTTC.

This chain uses TRBV11-2 with TRBJ1-3; D is perhaps TRBD1 (6 bases). Germline assignment: CDR1 SGHAT and CDR2 FQNNGV. V lost 1 base and J lost 1, with 14 bases in between. This CDR3 is 17 amino acids long. The DNA of the CDR3 is TGTGCCAGCAGCTTAGGGCGAGGAGGACAGTCTGGAAACACCATATATTTT. Protein: CASSLGRGGQSGNTIYF. The entire variable domain, with the rest obtained from reference TRBV11-2 and TRBJ1-3, is as follows: EAGVAQSPRYKIIEKRQSVAFWCNPISGHATLYWYQQILGQGPKLLIQFQNNGVVDDSQLPKDRFSAERLKGVDSTLKIQPAKLEDSAVYLCASSLGRGGQSGNTIYFGEGSWLTVV.

This rearrangement joins TRBV19 to TRBJ2-5; TRBD2 agrees at 7 bases. The CDR3 contains 15 residues. CDR1 and CDR2 from the germline V gene are LNHDA and SQIVND (reference sequence). V lost 4 bases, J lost 5 bases, and 10 bases stayed unmatched. The CDR3 reads CASSKPGLRLETQYF. In nucleotides, the CDR3 is TGTGCCAGTAGTAAACCGGGACTACGTTTGGAGACCCAGTACTTC.

This clone came up once. V is TRBV5-4 and J is TRBJ2-2, with a tentative D call TRBD1 (5 bases). The CDR3 extends over 17 amino acids. The V end lost 5 bases, the J end lost 7 bases, and 24 bases lay between the germline ends. Germline CDR1 SGHNT, CDR2 YYREEE (reference sequence). The CDR3 spells CASRHSRTRSGSGELFF. DNA for the CDR3: TGTGCCAGCAGACACTCGCGGACAAGGTCTGGAAGCGGGGAGCTGTTTTTT.

The J gene is TRBJ1-5, the V gene TRBV7-9, with unresolved D. Between the trimmed V and J ends, which lost 4 bases and 2 bases, there was a span of 12 bases. The CDR3 extends over 15 amino acids. From germline, CDR1 is SEHNR and CDR2 FQNEAQ (reference sequence). The CDR3 loop reads CASSSSDSGNQPQHF. The CDR3, as DNA: TGTGCCAGCAGCTCTAGTGATAGCGGCAATCAGCCCCAGCATTTT.

The rearrangement links TRBV19 to TRBJ2-3; 13 positions agree with TRBD2. The CDR3 totals 17 residues. Germline V lookup: CDR1 LNHDA, CDR2 SQIVND (reference sequence). Trimming cost V 4 bases and J 7 bases; bases outside gene matches: 11. The CDR3 loop reads CASSTPRLAGGPNTQYF. For the CDR3, the DNA is TGTGCCAGTAGTACTCCCCGACTAGCGGGGGGTCCTAATACGCAGTATTTT. Supplemented by reference TRBV19 and TRBJ2-3, the full variable domain reads DGGITQSPKYLFRKEGQNVTLSCEQNLNHDAMYWYRQDPGQGLRLIYYSQIVNDFQKGDIAEGYSVSREKKESFPLTVTSAQKNPTAFYLCASSTPRLAGGPNTQYFGPGTRLTVL.

This chain links TRBV6-4 with TRBJ2-3; D possibly corresponds to TRBD1 (6 bases). Trimming took 6 bases from V and 1 from J, leaving 11 bases between them. This CDR3 contains 14 residues. Germline V gene data show CDR1 as MRHNA and CDR2 as SNTAGT. Here the CDR3 reads CASSPQGGTDTQYF. The CDR3 DNA reads as TGTGCCAGCAGCCCACAGGGAGGCACAGATACGCAGTATTTT.

The rearrangement uses TRBV4-1 and TRBJ1-5, with a tentative D call TRBD1 (5 bases). Germline CDR1 MGHRA, CDR2 YSYEKL. This CDR3 comprises 15 residues. Trimming took 4 bases from V and 7 from J, leaving 17 bases between them. CDR3 protein: CASSPLGGAGQPQHF. DNA for the CDR3: TGCGCCAGCAGCCCGCTCGGCGGGGCTGGACAGCCCCAGCATTTT.

The V and J genes are TRBV11-2 and TRBJ2-4; 7 nucleotides line up with TRBD2. Germline CDR1 reads SGHAT; CDR2 reads FQNNGV. The CDR3 consists of 14 residues. The V and J ends lost 3 bases and 4 bases, in that order; junction bases with no gene match: 3. CDR3 amino acids: CASSLLRGKNIQYF. The CDR3 nucleotides read TGTGCCAGCAGCTTGTTGCGGGGGAAAAACATTCAGTACTTC.